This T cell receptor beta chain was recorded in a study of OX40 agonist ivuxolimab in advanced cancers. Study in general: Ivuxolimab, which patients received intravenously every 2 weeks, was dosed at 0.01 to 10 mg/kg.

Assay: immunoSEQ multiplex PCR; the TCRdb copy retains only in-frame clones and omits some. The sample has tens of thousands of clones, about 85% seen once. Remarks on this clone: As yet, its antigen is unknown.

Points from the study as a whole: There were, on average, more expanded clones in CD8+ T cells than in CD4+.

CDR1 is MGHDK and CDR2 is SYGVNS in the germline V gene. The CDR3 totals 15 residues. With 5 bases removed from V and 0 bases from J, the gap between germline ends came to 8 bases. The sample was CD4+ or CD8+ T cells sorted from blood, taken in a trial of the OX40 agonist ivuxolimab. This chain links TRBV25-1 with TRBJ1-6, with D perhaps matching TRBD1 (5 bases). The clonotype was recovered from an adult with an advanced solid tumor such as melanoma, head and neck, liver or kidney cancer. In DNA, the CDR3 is TGTGCCAGCAGTCAGGGAAGCTCCTATAATTCACCCCTCCACTTT. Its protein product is CASSQGSSYNSPLHF.